The clone carrying this T cell receptor beta chain was recorded many times. Its target is unknown. This specimen comes from a study of T cells after yellow fever vaccination. Study as a whole: Preparing low-cell-number fractions relied on SMART-Seq v4 Ultra Low Input.

It was through 5'RACE template switching that TCR cDNA was made, with a universal primer site and UMIs added. TCRdb re-called the 5' RACE reads with MiXCR, one entry per CDR3 protein. The data show 300,000 or so distinct CDR3 sequences, about 6.9% seen once. The study's findings and limits: A faster peak, day 5 versus 15, was reached by the weaker secondary response. Sorted repertoires could include abundant contaminating clonotypes from bulk cells.

This TCR derives from a man younger than 30 who received the YFV17D yellow fever vaccine. The sample was PBMCs, taken roughly 45 days after the first yellow fever vaccination.

As DNA, the CDR3 is TGTGCCAGCAGCCCCCGAGGAGATAGCAATCAGCCCCAGCATTTT. Residues: CASSPRGDSNQPQHF. The chain carries TRBV7-9 and TRBJ1-5; no firm D call. CDR3 length: 15 amino acids. Germline CDR1 and CDR2: SEHNR and FQNEAQ (reference sequence). V was shortened by 5 bases and J by 0 bases, with 11 bases between the two germline ends.